This T cell receptor (beta chain) was retrieved from a study of OX40 agonist ivuxolimab in advanced cancers. With regard to the full study: Ivuxolimab, which targeted the costimulatory receptor OX40 (CD134), was an agonistic, fully human IgG2 monoclonal antibody. Peripheral TCRbeta sequencing was intended to test whether TCR sequence diversity was altered and clonal T-cell expansion was caused by ivuxolimab. In the dose-escalation cohort, 82.7% of patients were male, and the mean age was 60 years with a range of about 20 to 80. Partial responses were achieved by three dose-escalation patients, of whom one had hepatocellular carcinoma and two had cutaneous melanoma. The paper reports the monotherapy dose-escalation portion (N of about 47 patients) of the phase I ivuxolimab trial. Intravenous ivuxolimab was administered to patients every 2 weeks at six dose levels: 0.01, 0.1, 0.3, 1.5, 3 and 10 mg/kg. Prior anti-PD-1, anti-PD-L1 or anti-CTLA-4 therapy was permitted, and roughly two fifths of dose-escalation patients had received checkpoint inhibitors. Of the approximately 50 patients in dose escalation, about 20 had hepatocellular carcinoma, roughly 15 had melanoma, 9 had renal cell carcinoma and 9 had head and neck cancer. What the study reported, not specific to this receptor: After ivuxolimab, expanded clones were on average more numerous among CD8+ T cells than among CD4+ T cells. Low levels of normalized T-cell clonal expansion were also seen in some patients who did not respond. The antigen specificity of the peripheral T cells that underwent clonal expansion was not determined. At doses of 0.1 to 3.0 mg/kg, clonal expansion of both CD4+ and CD8+ T cells in blood was seen between baseline and week 6. In the 0.1-3.0 mg/kg groups, partial responders had among the lowest normalized peripheral clonal expansion, particularly in CD8+ T cells.

For sequencing of the TCRbeta CDR3 region, genomic DNA was extracted from the sorted cells. TCRbeta CDR3 regions were sequenced using the immunoSEQ Assay. TCRdb took this table from immuneACCESS and kept in-frame rearrangements with V and J called. Such tables lack part of the clones; where checked against another copy, unresolved V genes explain under half of the gap, and the rest is unexplained. The sample yields about 74,000 clones; around 84% were counted once. The ten most abundant clones make up 6.6% of the sample. A note on this clone: What antigen it recognizes has not been identified. Per-base quality was not reported, and no clone a single base away is much larger than it.

Patients with a history of autoimmune disease or receiving systemic immunosuppression were excluded from the trial. In every dose cohort, peripheral blood was drawn for TCR sequencing at baseline, cycle 4 day 1, and cycle 7 day 1. The samples were drawn from a first-in-human, open-label, multicenter phase I dose-escalation trial of ivuxolimab. Adults with locally advanced or metastatic melanoma, renal cell carcinoma, hepatocellular carcinoma or head and neck squamous cell carcinoma were enrolled in the trial. Before TCR sequencing, CD4+ T cells and CD8+ T cells from peripheral blood were sorted into separate populations. The V end gives up 5 bases and the J end 9 bases, leaving 10 bases in the junction not matched to a gene. The germline V gene (reference sequence) specifies SGHNT as CDR1 and YYREEE as CDR2. From its cysteine to its phenylalanine, the CDR3 spans 14 amino acids. Here the CDR3 DNA is all that survives: 42 bases in frame from base 1.

The chain uses TRBV5-4 and TRBJ2-1, and 8 junction bases match TRBD2. The receptor comes from an adult with an advanced solid tumor such as melanoma, head and neck, liver or kidney cancer. The sample consisted of CD4+ or CD8+ T cells sorted from blood, taken in a trial of the OX40 agonist ivuxolimab. Here the CDR3 is given as CASSPVGLDGEQFF. Here is the DNA: TGTGCCAGCAGTCCTGTGGGACTAGACGGTGAGCAGTTCTTC.